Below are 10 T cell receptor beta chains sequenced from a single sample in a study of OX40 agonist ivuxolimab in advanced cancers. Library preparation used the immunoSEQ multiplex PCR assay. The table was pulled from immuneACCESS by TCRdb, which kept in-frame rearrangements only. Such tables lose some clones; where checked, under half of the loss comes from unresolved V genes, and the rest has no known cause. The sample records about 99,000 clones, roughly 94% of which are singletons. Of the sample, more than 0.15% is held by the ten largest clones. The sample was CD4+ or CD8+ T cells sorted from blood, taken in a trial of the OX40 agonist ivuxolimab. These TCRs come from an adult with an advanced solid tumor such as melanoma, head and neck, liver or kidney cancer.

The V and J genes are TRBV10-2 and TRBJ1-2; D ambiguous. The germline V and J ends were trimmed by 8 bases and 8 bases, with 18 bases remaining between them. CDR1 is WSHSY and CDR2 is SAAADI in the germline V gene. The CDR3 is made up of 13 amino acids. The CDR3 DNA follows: TGCGCCAGCTTCGACACGGGCATATACGGCTACACCTTC. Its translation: CASFDTGIYGYTF.

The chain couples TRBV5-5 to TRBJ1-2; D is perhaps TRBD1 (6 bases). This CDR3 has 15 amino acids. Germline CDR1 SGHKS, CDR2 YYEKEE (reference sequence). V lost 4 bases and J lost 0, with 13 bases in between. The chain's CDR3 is CASSPMGASNYGYTF. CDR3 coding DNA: TGTGCCAGCAGCCCAATGGGGGCATCTAACTATGGCTACACCTTC.

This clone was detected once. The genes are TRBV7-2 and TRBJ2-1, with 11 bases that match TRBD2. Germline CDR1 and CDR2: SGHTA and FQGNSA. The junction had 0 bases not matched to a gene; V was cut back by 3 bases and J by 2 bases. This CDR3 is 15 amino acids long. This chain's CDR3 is CASSLTSGAYNEQFF. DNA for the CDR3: TGTGCCAGCAGCTTGACTAGCGGGGCCTACAATGAGCAGTTCTTC. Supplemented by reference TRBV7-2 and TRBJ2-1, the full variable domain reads GAGVSQSPSNKVTEKGKDVELRCDPISGHTALYWYRQSLGQGLEFLIYFQGNSAPDKSGLPSDRFSAERTGGSVSTLTIQRTQQEDSAVYLCASSLTSGAYNEQFFGPGTRLTVL.

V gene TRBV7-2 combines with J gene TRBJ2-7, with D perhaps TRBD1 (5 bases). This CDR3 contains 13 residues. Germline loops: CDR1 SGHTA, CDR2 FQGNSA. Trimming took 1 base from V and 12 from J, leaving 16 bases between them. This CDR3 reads CASSLEEGAHSYF. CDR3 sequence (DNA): TGTGCCAGCAGCTTAGAAGAAGGGGCTCACTCGTACTTC.

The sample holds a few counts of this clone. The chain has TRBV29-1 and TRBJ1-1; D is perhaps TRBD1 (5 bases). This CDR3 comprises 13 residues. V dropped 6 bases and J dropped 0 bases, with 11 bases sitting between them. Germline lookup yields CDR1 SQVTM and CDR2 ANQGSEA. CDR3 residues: CSVKDSMNTEAFF. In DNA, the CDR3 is TGCAGCGTCAAAGACAGTATGAACACTGAAGCTTTCTTT. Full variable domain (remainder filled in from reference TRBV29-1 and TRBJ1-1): SAVISQKPSRDICQRGTSLTIQCQVDSQVTMMFWYRQQPGQSLTLIATANQGSEATYESGFVIDKFPISRPNLTFSTLTVSNMSPEDSSIYLCSVKDSMNTEAFFGQGTRLTVV.

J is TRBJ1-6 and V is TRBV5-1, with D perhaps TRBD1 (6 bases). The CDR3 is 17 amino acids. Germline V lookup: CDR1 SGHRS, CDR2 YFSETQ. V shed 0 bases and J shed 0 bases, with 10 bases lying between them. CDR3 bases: TGCGCCAGCAGCTTGGGGTCGGACAGCTCCTATAATTCACCCCTCCACTTT. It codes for CASSLGSDSSYNSPLHF.

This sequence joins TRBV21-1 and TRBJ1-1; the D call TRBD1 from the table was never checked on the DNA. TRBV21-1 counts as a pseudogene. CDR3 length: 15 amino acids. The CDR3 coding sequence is TGTGCCAGCAGCGCTAGGGGGCCGATGAACACTGAAGCTTTCTTT. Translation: CASSARGPMNTEAFF.

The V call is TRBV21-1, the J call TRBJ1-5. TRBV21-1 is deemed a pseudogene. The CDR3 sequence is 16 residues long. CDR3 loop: CASSKERCGRNQPQHF. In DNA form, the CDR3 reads TGTGCCAGCAGCAAAGAGAGGTGCGGCCGCAATCAGCCCCAGCATTTT.

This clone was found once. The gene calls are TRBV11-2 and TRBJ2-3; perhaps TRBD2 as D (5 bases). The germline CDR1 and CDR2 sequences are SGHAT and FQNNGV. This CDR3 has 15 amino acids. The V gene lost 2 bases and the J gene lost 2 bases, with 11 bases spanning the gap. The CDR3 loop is CASSLRSTTTDTQYF. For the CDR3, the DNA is TGTGCCAGCAGCTTACGGTCGACTACCACAGATACGCAGTATTTT.

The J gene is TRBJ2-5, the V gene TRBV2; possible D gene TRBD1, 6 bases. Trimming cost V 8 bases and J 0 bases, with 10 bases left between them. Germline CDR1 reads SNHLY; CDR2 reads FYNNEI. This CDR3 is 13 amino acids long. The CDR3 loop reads CASLGQNQETQYF. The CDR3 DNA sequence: TGTGCCAGCCTCGGACAGAACCAAGAGACCCAGTACTTC.